A selection of T cell receptor beta chains follows, all from one sample in a study of vaccination and CD4 T cells after COVID-19. TCRdb processed the PCR reads anew with MiXCR; each CDR3 protein has one entry. The sample lists around 27,000 distinct CDR3 sequences, roughly a third occurring once. These receptors' targets are unknown. Sample: CD4+ T cells from blood, cultured in vitro, taken about 7 months after SARS-CoV-2 vaccination. Receptors were obtained from a human donor who had recovered from COVID-19. Both conserved end residues are part of each CDR3. Fields, in order: V gene, clone size, D gene, J gene, CDR3 DNA, CDR3 protein. A D gene is named only where the DNA matches it firmly. Only part of the rows carry a size: once, few, many, or a class if the clone is expanded.

V gene: TRBV6-1
clone size: NA
D gene: TRBD2
J gene: TRBJ2-7
CDR3 DNA: TGTGCCAGCAGTGTATCGACTAGCGGGAGAACGGTGCAGTACTTC
CDR3 protein: CASSVSTSGRTVQYF

V gene: TRBV20-1
clone size: NA
D gene: TRBD2
J gene: TRBJ2-3
CDR3 DNA: TGCAGTGTTTCGCAAAGGAAGCGGGAGAATACGCAGTATTTT
CDR3 protein: CSVSQRKRENTQYF

V gene: TRBV10-3
clone size: NA
D gene: NA
J gene: TRBJ2-2
CDR3 DNA: TGTGCCATCAGTGAGTCTCCGGGACAGAACACCGGGGAGCTGTTTTTT
CDR3 protein: CAISESPGQNTGELFF

V gene: TRBV6-2/TRBV6-3
clone size: NA
D gene: NA
J gene: TRBJ1-5
CDR3 DNA: TGTGCCAGCAGTTACTTGGGGCTCAGGCAGCCCCAGCATTTT
CDR3 protein: CASSYLGLRQPQHF

V gene: TRBV20-1
clone size: few
D gene: TRBD1
J gene: TRBJ2-1
CDR3 DNA: TGCAGTGCTACGACAGGGGACAGCTCCTACAATGAGCAGTTCTTC
CDR3 protein: CSATTGDSSYNEQFF

V gene: TRBV11-3
clone size: once
D gene: TRBD2
J gene: TRBJ2-1
CDR3 DNA: TGTGCCAGCAGCCGAGAGGGACTAGCGGGGTACAATGAGCAGTTCTTC
CDR3 protein: CASSREGLAGYNEQFF

V gene: TRBV5-4
clone size: few
D gene: NA
J gene: TRBJ2-7
CDR3 DNA: TGTGCCAGCAGCTTTTCCGGGACTGCCTACGTCCAGCAGTACTTC
CDR3 protein: CASSFSGTAYVQQYF

V gene: TRBV18
clone size: NA
D gene: NA
J gene: TRBJ1-6
CDR3 DNA: TGTGCCAGCTCACCCGGGACAAATTCACCCCTCCACTTT
CDR3 protein: CASSPGTNSPLHF

V gene: TRBV18
clone size: NA
D gene: TRBD2
J gene: TRBJ2-1
CDR3 DNA: TGTGCCAGCTCACCACGGACTAGCGGGAGAGATGAGCAGTTCTTC
CDR3 protein: CASSPRTSGRDEQFF

V gene: TRBV12-3/TRBV12-4
clone size: NA
D gene: NA
J gene: TRBJ2-1
CDR3 DNA: TGTGCCAGCAGTTTATATGTCCACAGCTACAATGAGCAGTTCTTC
CDR3 protein: CASSLYVHSYNEQFF

V gene: TRBV6-1
clone size: few
D gene: TRBD1
J gene: TRBJ2-7
CDR3 DNA: TGTGCCAGCAGTGAAGGGGACAGGGTCGCCCCGTACTTC
CDR3 protein: CASSEGDRVAPYF

V gene: TRBV6-2/TRBV6-3
clone size: once
D gene: TRBD1
J gene: TRBJ2-1
CDR3 DNA: TGTGCCAGCGGCTCACTACAGGGGGCGCGCAATGAGCAGTTCTTC
CDR3 protein: CASGSLQGARNEQFF

V gene: TRBV20-1
clone size: NA
D gene: TRBD2
J gene: TRBJ2-3
CDR3 DNA: TGCAGTGCTGACCTTAGCGGGAGTGGTTCAGATACGCAGTATTTT
CDR3 protein: CSADLSGSGSDTQYF

V gene: TRBV5-1
clone size: few
D gene: NA
J gene: TRBJ1-1
CDR3 DNA: TGCGCCAGCAGCGCCCGTCGGGCGAACACTGAAGCTTTCTTT
CDR3 protein: CASSARRANTEAFF

V gene: TRBV7-3
clone size: NA
D gene: NA
J gene: TRBJ2-3
CDR3 DNA: TGTGCCAGCAGCCAAGGGACCGTCCCAGATACGCAGTATTTT
CDR3 protein: CASSQGTVPDTQYF

V gene: TRBV25-1
clone size: NA
D gene: NA
J gene: TRBJ1-1
CDR3 DNA: TGTGCCAGCAGCGGGTGGAGCACTGAAGCTTTCTTT
CDR3 protein: CASSGWSTEAFF

V gene: TRBV6-2/TRBV6-3
clone size: few
D gene: NA
J gene: TRBJ1-4
CDR3 DNA: TGTGCCACCATCAGGCCGTTCACTTTT
CDR3 protein: CATIRPFTF

V gene: TRBV7-6
clone size: NA
D gene: NA
J gene: TRBJ2-2
CDR3 DNA: TGTGCCAGCAGCATCCGGACTGAGGGCGGGGAGCTGTTTTTT
CDR3 protein: CASSIRTEGGELFF

V gene: TRBV19
clone size: few
D gene: NA
J gene: TRBJ1-2
CDR3 DNA: TGTGCCAGTAGCTCGCCGACAGAGCGCACTAACTATGGCTACACCTTC
CDR3 protein: CASSSPTERTNYGYTF

V gene: TRBV6-2/TRBV6-3
clone size: few
D gene: TRBD2
J gene: TRBJ2-1
CDR3 DNA: TGTGCCAGCAGTCTGGGGGGGGAGTACAATGAGCAGTTCTTC
CDR3 protein: CASSLGGEYNEQFF

V gene: TRBV7-3
clone size: NA
D gene: TRBD1
J gene: TRBJ2-2
CDR3 DNA: TGTGCCAGCAGCCACTCGGGACAGGACCCCGGGGAGCTGTTTTTT
CDR3 protein: CASSHSGQDPGELFF

V gene: TRBV11-2
clone size: few
D gene: NA
J gene: TRBJ2-5
CDR3 DNA: TGTGCCAGCAGGATTCTGGAGACCCAGTACTTC
CDR3 protein: CASRILETQYF

V gene: TRBV25-1
clone size: NA
D gene: TRBD2
J gene: TRBJ2-3
CDR3 DNA: TGTGCCAGCAGTCTCGCTAGCGGGAGACGGGACACAGATACGCAGTATTTT
CDR3 protein: CASSLASGRRDTDTQYF

V gene: TRBV7-9
clone size: few
D gene: TRBD2
J gene: TRBJ2-3
CDR3 DNA: TGTGCCAGCAGCGGCGGGGGGATCTCTGGAGTTGGAGATACGCAGTATTTT
CDR3 protein: CASSGGGISGVGDTQYF

V gene: TRBV20-1
clone size: NA
D gene: TRBD1
J gene: TRBJ1-1
CDR3 DNA: TGCAGTGCCGCAGGACAGGGGGGCCGGTCGGCTTTCTTT
CDR3 protein: CSAAGQGGRSAFF

V gene: TRBV6-4
clone size: few
D gene: NA
J gene: TRBJ2-1
CDR3 DNA: TGTGCCAGCAGCGGTTCTGCTGACTCCCCGAATGCGGTGTTCTTC
CDR3 protein: CASSGSADSPNAVFF

V gene: TRBV20-1
clone size: NA
D gene: NA
J gene: TRBJ2-5
CDR3 DNA: TGCAGTGCTAGAGAATGGCGCAGGGAGAACCGTGAGACCCAGTACTTC
CDR3 protein: CSAREWRRENRETQYF

V gene: TRBV20-1
clone size: few
D gene: TRBD2
J gene: TRBJ2-5
CDR3 DNA: TGCAGTGCTCAGCGGGGTCCCCAAGAGACCCAGTACTTC
CDR3 protein: CSAQRGPQETQYF

V gene: TRBV20-1
clone size: NA
D gene: NA
J gene: TRBJ2-7
CDR3 DNA: TGCAGTGCTAGAGATACCCTAGCCAGCTCCTACGAGCAGTACTTC
CDR3 protein: CSARDTLASSYEQYF

V gene: TRBV28
clone size: few
D gene: NA
J gene: TRBJ2-1
CDR3 DNA: TGTGCCGCAGCTCGGCCAAACAATGAGCAGTTCTTC
CDR3 protein: CAAARPNNEQFF

V gene: TRBV7-2
clone size: NA
D gene: NA
J gene: TRBJ1-2
CDR3 DNA: TGTGCCAGCAGCCAAGGGCAGGGGTTCTATGGCTACACCTTC
CDR3 protein: CASSQGQGFYGYTF

V gene: TRBV6-1
clone size: NA
D gene: NA
J gene: TRBJ1-2
CDR3 DNA: TGTGCCAGCAGTGAAGCTCTTGGGGTATCCTATGGCTACACCTTC
CDR3 protein: CASSEALGVSYGYTF

V gene: TRBV7-2
clone size: NA
D gene: TRBD1
J gene: TRBJ1-3
CDR3 DNA: TGTGCCAGCAGCTTACGGGAAACTACGGGACAGGGGAGAAACACCATATATTTT
CDR3 protein: CASSLRETTGQGRNTIYF

V gene: TRBV20-1
clone size: NA
D gene: NA
J gene: TRBJ2-7
CDR3 DNA: TGCAGTGCTAGAGGGGGCCACGAGCAGTACTTC
CDR3 protein: CSARGGHEQYF

V gene: TRBV7-9
clone size: NA
D gene: NA
J gene: TRBJ2-3
CDR3 DNA: TGTGCCAGCAGCCTCCGTGGGCTGGGGTCAGATACGCAGTATTTT
CDR3 protein: CASSLRGLGSDTQYF

V gene: TRBV7-5
clone size: NA
D gene: NA
J gene: TRBJ2-7
CDR3 DNA: NA
CDR3 protein: CISVSEDSGQGTEKRGPYEQYF

V gene: TRBV4-1
clone size: NA
D gene: NA
J gene: TRBJ2-1
CDR3 DNA: TGCGCCAGCAGCCAAGGATTCCTTAGTCGAAACAATGAGCAGTTCTTC
CDR3 protein: CASSQGFLSRNNEQFF

V gene: TRBV20-1
clone size: few
D gene: TRBD2
J gene: TRBJ2-1
CDR3 DNA: TGCAGTGCTAGAGGGACTAGCGGGAGCAATGAGCAGTTCTTC
CDR3 protein: CSARGTSGSNEQFF

V gene: TRBV6-1
clone size: NA
D gene: TRBD2
J gene: TRBJ2-1
CDR3 DNA: TGTGCCAGCAGTGGAGAAACAGGGACTAGCGGGAACAATGAGCAGTTCTTC
CDR3 protein: CASSGETGTSGNNEQFF

V gene: TRBV6-1
clone size: NA
D gene: NA
J gene: TRBJ1-2
CDR3 DNA: TGTGCCAGCACGGCCAGGGACACTTTATATGGCTACACCTTC
CDR3 protein: CASTARDTLYGYTF

V gene: TRBV2
clone size: NA
D gene: NA
J gene: TRBJ2-1
CDR3 DNA: TGTGCCAGCATGCGGAGGCGTTCCTACAATGAGCAGTTCTTC
CDR3 protein: CASMRRRSYNEQFF

V gene: TRBV2
clone size: NA
D gene: NA
J gene: TRBJ1-1
CDR3 DNA: TGTGCCAGCAGTAGTCTCCAAACGAACACTGAAGCTTTCTTT
CDR3 protein: CASSSLQTNTEAFF

V gene: TRBV11-2
clone size: NA
D gene: NA
J gene: TRBJ2-7
CDR3 DNA: TGTGCCAGCAGCTTGTCCAGCGGAACCTACGAGCAGTACTTC
CDR3 protein: CASSLSSGTYEQYF

V gene: TRBV4-3
clone size: NA
D gene: TRBD1
J gene: TRBJ1-2
CDR3 DNA: TGCGCCAGCAGCCAATCAGGGGGGGCGTTTGGCGGCTATGGCTACACCTTC
CDR3 protein: CASSQSGGAFGGYGYTF

V gene: TRBV29-1
clone size: NA
D gene: NA
J gene: TRBJ2-1
CDR3 DNA: TGCAGCGTTCGCGCACAACTCTCCTACAATGAGCAGTTCTTC
CDR3 protein: CSVRAQLSYNEQFF